The source of this T cell receptor beta chain is a study of cytomegalovirus exposure and HLA in healthy donors. PCR employed 60 Vbeta and 13 Jbeta primers. Assay: immunoSEQ multiplex PCR; the TCRdb copy retains only in-frame clones and omits some. The data show 75,000 to 95,000 clones, approximately 79% seen once. The ends were cut back, 5 bases at V and 8 bases at J, with 15 bases in the middle. The V gene's germline CDR1 is SGHAT and CDR2 FQNNGV. There are 13 residues in the CDR3. The chain employs TRBV11-2 and TRBJ1-2; D uncertain. Sequenced sample: PBMCs. The sequence was obtained from a human donor in good health. Here the CDR3 reads CASSPEPYWGYTF. The DNA of the CDR3 is TGTGCCAGCAGCCCGGAGCCGTACTGGGGCTACACCTTC. The full variable domain, rest sourced from reference TRBV11-2 and TRBJ1-2, is EAGVAQSPRYKIIEKRQSVAFWCNPISGHATLYWYQQILGQGPKLLIQFQNNGVVDDSQLPKDRFSAERLKGVDSTLKIQPAKLEDSAVYLCASSPEPYWGYTFGSGTRLTVV.